A single sample is the source of the 20 T cell receptor beta chains below, sequenced in a study of blood T cell repertoires in COVID-19. TCRdb's copy holds only in-frame clones and misses some; the assay was immunoSEQ multiplex PCR. Among a few hundred thousand clones listed, approximately 87% were seen once. Material for sequencing was PBMCs or T cells enriched from blood (not recorded which). These TCRs come from a man younger than 40 who had recovered from COVID-19.

This rearrangement joins TRBV6-5 to TRBJ1-5; no definite D call. Between the trimmed V and J ends, which lost 7 bases and 5 bases, there was a span of 15 bases. Looked up from germline, CDR1 is MNHEY and CDR2 is SVGAGI. CDR3 length equals 14 residues. The CDR3 nucleotides read TGTGCCAGCATGAGGACGGGAGACCATCAGCCCCAGCATTTT. Its translation is CASMRTGDHQPQHF.

V is TRBV7-9 and J is TRBJ1-1; D call uncertain. The CDR3 covers 17 residues. CDR1 is SEHNR, CDR2 FQNEAQ, per germline (reference sequence). V dropped 5 bases and J dropped 3 bases, with 22 bases sitting between them. In DNA, the CDR3 is TGTGCCAGCAGCCCACGGACCGGGGTGAACGCGGACACTGAAGCTTTCTTT. It specifies CASSPRTGVNADTEAFF.

The CDR3 nucleotides are TGTGCCAGCACCTCCCTGGGAGGATCCACGCCGTACGAGCAGTACTTC. Its translation: CASTSLGGSTPYEQYF. The chain carries TRBV28 and TRBJ2-7; weak D call: TRBD2 (6 bases). The CDR3 spans 16 residues. The V end was cut by 7 bases, the J end by 4 bases, with 23 bases between. Germline V gives CDR1 MDHEN, CDR2 SYDVKM.

V gene TRBV5-1 combines with J gene TRBJ2-7; no clear D. V lost 4 bases to trimming and J lost 4 bases, with 12 bases between them. Per the germline V gene, CDR1 is SGHRS and CDR2 is YFSETQ. The CDR3 runs 13 residues. The DNA of the CDR3 is TGCGCCAGCAGCACCTCAAACAATTACGAGCAGTACTTC. The encoded protein is CASSTSNNYEQYF.

J is TRBJ2-7 and V is TRBV19, with 10 bases aligning to TRBD1. Germline V gene lookup returns CDR1 LNHDA and CDR2 SQIVND (reference sequence). Trimming at V came to 1 base and at J to 3 bases, leaving 3 bases not matched to a gene. This CDR3 comprises 15 residues. In DNA, the CDR3 is TGTGCCAGTAGTATAGTTGGACAGGGGGACTACGAGCAGTACTTC. Its protein product is CASSIVGQGDYEQYF.

The chain uses TRBV6-5 and TRBJ1-5; 9 nucleotides line up with TRBD1. The CDR3 runs to 15 residues. Germline trimming cut 6 bases from V and 0 bases from J; bases unmatched to any gene: 3. The germline V gene encodes CDR1 MNHEY and CDR2 SVGAGI. As DNA, the CDR3 is TGTGCCAGCAGCCGGGACAGGGCTAGCAATCAGCCCCAGCATTTT. Its protein product is CASSRDRASNQPQHF.

The rearrangement joins TRBV11-1 to TRBJ2-3, with D perhaps matching TRBD2 (6 bases). Germline V gene data show CDR1 as SGHAT and CDR2 as FQDESV (reference sequence). This CDR3 comprises 16 residues. The V gene lost 1 base and the J gene lost 3 bases, with 14 bases spanning the gap. CDR3 sequence: CASSLVTVGGTDTQYF. CDR3 coding DNA: TGTGCCAGCAGCTTAGTCACGGTTGGGGGGACAGATACGCAGTATTTT.

V and J are TRBV5-1 and TRBJ1-1; D gene ambiguous. V lost 4 bases and J lost 0, with 16 bases in between. Germline assignment: CDR1 SGHRS and CDR2 YFSETQ. The CDR3 spans 16 residues. The CDR3 here is CASSRRIADMNTEAFF. CDR3 bases: TGCGCCAGCAGCCGGCGCATTGCGGATATGAACACTGAAGCTTTCTTT.

V and J are TRBV10-2 and TRBJ1-2; D may be TRBD1 (5 bases). Germline V CDR1 and CDR2: WSHSY, SAAADI. This CDR3 has 16 residues. V dropped 3 bases and J dropped 3 bases, with 17 bases sitting between them. The CDR3 region has the DNA TGCGCCAGCAGTGAATCCCCAAGGGGTTCAGACTATGGCTACACCTTC. Protein: CASSESPRGSDYGYTF.

This chain uses TRBV10-2 with TRBJ2-7; 11 positions agree with TRBD1. Trimming cost V 8 bases and J 2 bases; bases outside gene matches: 2. CDR1 WSHSY and CDR2 SAAADI come from the germline V gene. CDR3 length: 13 amino acids. CDR3 loop: CASRDRGTYEQYF. The DNA for the CDR3 is TGCGCCAGCCGGGACAGGGGGACCTACGAGCAGTACTTC.

The chain employs TRBV30 and TRBJ1-1, with 7 bases matching TRBD1. Germline V gene data show CDR1 as GTSNPN and CDR2 as SVGIG (reference sequence). Trimming took 5 bases from V and 4 from J; bases not matched to a gene: 4. The CDR3 covers 12 residues. The DNA for the CDR3 is TGTGCCTGGGACAGGGTTTTCACTGAAGCTTTCTTT. Its translation is CAWDRVFTEAFF.

This chain connects TRBV7-9 to TRBJ2-6, with a weak D call TRBD1 (5 bases). Germline loops: CDR1 SEHNR, CDR2 FQNEAQ (reference sequence). The CDR3 covers 15 residues. V lost 2 bases and J 3 bases, leaving 8 bases between the germline ends. This CDR3 is CASSLRGSGANVLTF. For the CDR3, the DNA is TGTGCCAGCAGCTTAAGGGGTAGTGGGGCCAACGTCCTGACTTTC.

The chain employs TRBV30 and TRBJ2-1; 10 nucleotides align to TRBD2. The V segment lost 2 bases and the J segment 2 bases; nucleotides outside the gene matches: 3. Per the germline V gene, CDR1 is GTSNPN and CDR2 is SVGIG (reference sequence). This CDR3 has 15 residues. DNA for the CDR3: TGTGCCTGGAGTCCTAGCGGGGGAACCTACAATGAGCAGTTCTTC. It translates to CAWSPSGGTYNEQFF.

V is TRBV11-2 and J is TRBJ2-7; tentatively, D is TRBD1 (7 bases). In germline, CDR1 is SGHAT, CDR2 FQNNGV. V lost 3 bases, J lost 3 bases, and 15 bases lay in between. CDR3 length: 15 residues. The CDR3 is CASSLEGAPHYEQYF. CDR3 in DNA: TGTGCCAGCAGCTTGGAGGGGGCCCCCCACTACGAGCAGTACTTC. The variable domain in full, with the rest retrieved from reference TRBV11-2 and TRBJ2-7, is EAGVAQSPRYKIIEKRQSVAFWCNPISGHATLYWYQQILGQGPKLLIQFQNNGVVDDSQLPKDRFSAERLKGVDSTLKIQPAKLEDSAVYLCASSLEGAPHYEQYFGPGTRLTVT.

V gene TRBV6-5 combines with J gene TRBJ2-7; D not certain. With 4 bases removed from V and 0 bases from J, the gap between germline ends came to 10 bases. This CDR3 is built from 14 residues. The germline gives CDR1 MNHEY, CDR2 SVGAGI. CDR3 sequence: CASSSTSTSYEQYF. The CDR3 nucleotides read TGTGCCAGCAGTTCTACGTCCACCTCCTACGAGCAGTACTTC.

This chain connects TRBV7-9 to TRBJ1-1, with D possibly being TRBD1 (5 bases). Trimming removed 5 bases from V and 6 bases from J, with 10 bases in between. The germline gives CDR1 SEHNR, CDR2 FQNEAQ (reference sequence). The CDR3 length is 12 residues. CDR3 DNA: TGTGCCAGCAGCCGGGGGGAGGCTGAAGCTTTCTTT. Its translation is CASSRGEAEAFF.

This clone was counted only a few times. One end of the junction does not line up with germline, which may come from a read error. The V and J genes are TRBV2 and TRBJ2-7, with TRBD1 identical over 11 bases. The CDR3 length is 13 residues. Germline CDR1 is SNHLY and CDR2 is FYNNEI. DNA for the CDR3: TGTGCCAGCAGTGAACTTCGGGAAGGGACAGGGGGCTTC. Protein: CASSELREGTGGF. The whole variable domain, remainder taken from reference TRBV2 and TRBJ2-7, is EPEVTQTPSHQVTQMGQEVILRCVPISNHLYFYWYRQILGQKVEFLVSFYNNEISEKSEIFDDQFSVERPDGSNFTLKIRSTKLEDSAMYFCASSELREGTGGFGPGTRLTVT.

This chain uses TRBV6-5 with TRBJ2-5; possibly TRBD1 for D (7 bases). The CDR3 spans 14 residues. Germline V gene lookup returns CDR1 MNHEY and CDR2 SVGAGI. The V end was cut by 8 bases, the J end by 4 bases, with 17 bases between. The CDR3 DNA reads TGTGCCAGCGGGGACTCGACAGGGATAGAGACCCAGTACTTC. It yields the protein CASGDSTGIETQYF.

The chain links TRBV10-3 to TRBJ2-2; D is perhaps TRBD1 (5 bases). Germline V gives CDR1 ENHRY, CDR2 SYGVKD. The CDR3 totals 15 residues. Trimming stripped 3 bases from V and 6 bases from J, with 14 bases between. The CDR3 DNA is TGTGCCATCAGTGATTCCAGGCAGGGTGCCGGGGAGCTGTTTTTT. It yields the protein CAISDSRQGAGELFF.

The DNA for the CDR3 is TGTGCCAGCACCACCCAGCGCAATGAGCAGTTCTTC. Protein: CASTTQRNEQFF. The J gene is TRBJ2-1, the V gene TRBV5-4, with D unresolved. This CDR3 has 12 residues. In germline, CDR1 is SGHNT, CDR2 YYREEE (reference sequence). Trimming took off 6 bases at V and 6 bases at J, with 10 bases between the two ends. Full variable domain (rest looked up from reference TRBV5-4 and TRBJ2-1): ETGVTQSPTHLIKTRGQQVTLRCSSQSGHNTVSWYQQALGQGPQFIFQYYREEENGRGNFPPRFSGLQFPNYSSELNVNALELDDSALYLCASTTQRNEQFFGPGTRLTVL.